The entry below describes one T cell receptor beta chain. Its antigen is not identified. This sample is part of a study of a mutant IDH1 vaccine in newly diagnosed glioma. About the research overall: Treated patients, averaging approximately 40 years, were 62.5% male and around 40% female. Pretreatment consisted of radiotherapy, temozolomide, or both, with most receiving both. Whole-study findings and limits: Pseudoprogression apparently tracked independently of changes in top peripheral T cell clonotypes.

Looked up from germline, CDR1 is SEHNR and CDR2 is FQNEAQ (reference sequence). With 5 bases removed from V and 4 bases from J, the gap between germline ends came to 17 bases. The CDR3 covers 15 residues. The table came from immunoSEQ multiplex PCR; TCRdb's copy has only in-frame clones and leaves some out. Among fewer than 50,000 clones, 80% to 95% were seen once, and the ten largest hold about 18%. Time point denoted: baseline, week 1 (first vaccination visit). The sample's treatment: pre-vaccination baseline after standard-of-care therapy. The receptor comes from a man aged 18 to 30 with glioma. Sequencing used PBMCs, obtained from a glioma patient treated with radiotherapy, temozolomide or both. The genes are TRBV7-9 and TRBJ1-2, with D tentatively TRBD1 (5 bases). Here the CDR3 DNA reads TGTGCCAGCAGCCCCAGCCAGGCCGGGGGCTATGGCTACACCTTC. It encodes CASSPSQAGGYGYTF. Looking up the rest from reference TRBV7-9 and TRBJ1-2 gives the full variable domain: DTGVSQNPRHKITKRGQNVTFRCDPISEHNRLYWYRQTLGQGPEFLTYFQNEAQLEKSRLLSDRFSAERPKGSFSTLEIQRTEQGDSAMYLCASSPSQAGGYGYTFGSGTRLTVV.